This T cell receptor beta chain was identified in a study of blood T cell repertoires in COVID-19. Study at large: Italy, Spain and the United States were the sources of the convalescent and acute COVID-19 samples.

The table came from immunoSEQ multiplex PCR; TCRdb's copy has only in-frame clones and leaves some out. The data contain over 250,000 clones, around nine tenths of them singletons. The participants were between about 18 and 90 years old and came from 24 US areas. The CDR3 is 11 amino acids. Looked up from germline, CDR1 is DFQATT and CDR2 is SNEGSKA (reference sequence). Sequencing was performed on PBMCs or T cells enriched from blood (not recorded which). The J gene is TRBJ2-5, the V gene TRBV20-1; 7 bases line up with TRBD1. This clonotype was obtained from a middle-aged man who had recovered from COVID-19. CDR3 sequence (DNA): TGCAGCGGGACAGCAAAAGAGACCCAGTACTTC. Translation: CSGTAKETQYF.